This T cell receptor (beta chain) comes out of a study of cytomegalovirus exposure and HLA in healthy donors. As for the study in general: The Caucasian-associated ancestry cluster held 80% to 90% of around 380 genotyped donors.

As to this clone: Its target is not known.

The PCR employed 60 Vbeta primers together with 13 Jbeta primers. Using immunoSEQ multiplex PCR, the repertoire was profiled, and TCRdb retains in-frame clones only, with some absent. The repertoire consists of fewer than 150,000 clones, with about four fifths occurring once and the leading ten covering 4% to 5%. This CDR3 region has 11 residues. Germline V lookup: CDR1 DFQATT, CDR2 SNEGSKA (reference sequence). The V end lost 5 bases, the J end lost 0 bases, and 2 bases lay between the germline ends. General study findings and limits: According to the study, roughly 160 TCR beta chains were cytomegalovirus-associated. In a later analysis, specific HLA alleles were associated with approximately 16,000 TCR beta sequences at a 0.05 false discovery rate. Rates of TCR association differed by HLA locus in a later analysis, with DRB1 highest and HLA-C lowest.

The specimen was PBMCs. The clonotype comes from a man aged 35-49 years in good health and CMV-seropositive. This chain links TRBV20-1 with TRBJ1-3; D not certain. CDR3 sequence (DNA): TGCAGTGCTTACTCTGGAAACACCATATATTTT. Translation: CSAYSGNTIYF.